This T cell receptor (beta chain) was identified during a study of cytomegalovirus exposure and HLA in healthy donors (dated by TCRdb to about 2017). With respect to the entire study: An earlier analysis of several hundred of the donors reported approximately 290 Gb of sequence data and some 120 million unique TCR beta sequences from roughly 180 million T cells. An early release that covered some 630 HLA-typed donors contained 250 to 350 gigabases of sequencing data and 85 million to 100 million unique TCR sequences. Among the approximately 420 genotyped donors, about 83% belonged to the genetic ancestry cluster associated with self-reported Caucasian donors. The study aimed to test whether cataloging public T cell receptors could reveal signatures of past pathogen exposure. The T cell repertoires of 670 or so subjects were profiled by immunosequencing and related to cytomegalovirus serostatus. A separate validation cohort of approximately 120 different subjects was used in addition to the approximately 700-subject first cohort. To predict cytomegalovirus infection status, the study combined high-throughput TCR immunosequencing, statistical association of individual TCRs with disease status, and machine learning. A later analysis re-examined previously published TCR beta repertoires from 500 to 700 donors and added high-resolution HLA genotyping to investigate patterns of TCR occurrence. In the later analysis, no new phenotypic data were used to find candidate immune exposures; instead, reliance was placed on TCR beta sequences and their occurrence across donors. In an earlier analysis of 587 of the donors, high-throughput TCR beta sequencing was used to judge whether each TCR beta V gene segment behaved as functional or pseudogenic. Donor age, sex, ethnicity and CMV serostatus were compiled alongside the repertoire data. Genome-wide SNP genotypes for about three fifths of the roughly 700 donors were used in a later genetic analysis, which treated that subset as a discovery cohort. Every discovery cohort repertoire had been produced on one sequencing platform. Class I and class II HLA loci were covered by the typing at four-digit resolution. Typing coverage varied by locus: roughly 629-640 donors for A, B, C, DRB1 and DQB1; more than 500 for DQA1; 606 for DPA1; approximately 470 for DPB1. Because of strong linkage in the cohort, 5 or 6 DR-DQ haplotypes were treated as single units for association and clustering. Among some 410 genotyped donors of the cohort, an average of about 240,000 unique TCR beta nucleotide sequences were sequenced per donor, 15% to 20% of them non-productive.

In total, 500 to 700 healthy bone marrow donors made up the cohort. At the time of sampling, all cohort members were nominally healthy, though unrecorded immune exposures were likely present. The donor was CMV seronegative and was included in the group of over 300 seronegative cohort members. A peripheral blood sample was provided by each donor, and peripheral blood mononuclear cells were used for TCR beta sequencing. The Qiagen DNeasy Blood Extraction Kit was used to extract genomic DNA from the blood cell samples. A remark on this clone: This receptor's antigen is unknown. Nothing much larger sits one base from this clone, and base qualities are not available.

CDR1 and CDR2, looked up from the germline V gene, are SGHRS and YFSETQ. The CDR3 numbers 17 residues from cysteine through phenylalanine. Only CDR3 DNA is held: 51 bases, read in frame from base 1. V has 1 base trimmed and J has 4 bases trimmed; junction bases matching no gene number 10. General findings and caveats noted by the study authors: In a later analysis, the rate of TCR association differed among HLA loci, with DRB1 alleles having the most associated TCRs and HLA-C alleles having the fewest. According to the authors, the approach could potentially be generalized to other disease states and immunological phenotypes. A total of about 150 TCR beta chains were listed by the study as associated with cytomegalovirus. In a later analysis, most CMV-associated TCR beta chains were found to appear HLA-restricted, with HLA associations seemingly driven largely by CMV exposure. In an earlier analysis of approximately 590 of the donors, most TCR beta V segments were observed in productive rearrangements about 87% or about 30% of the time, broadly matching IMGT annotations. A further reported finding was that TCR beta sequences accurately predicted the HLA-A and HLA-B alleles for most subjects in the first cohort. According to a later genetic analysis, donors in an Asian-associated ancestry cluster had fewer N-insertions in productive TCRs than the approximately 610-donor mean. The presence/absence analyses assumed that sequencing depth was roughly uniform across donors, and that assumption may not be true. Three of the identified cytomegalovirus-associated TCR beta chains were confirmed in vitro to be specific for cytomegalovirus antigens. The classifier was reported to diagnose cytomegalovirus status with high specificity and sensitivity in both the original cohort and the validation cohort. At a false discovery rate of 0.05, a later analysis linked about 17,000 TCR beta sequences to specific HLA alleles. Strong co-occurrence of HLA alleles, especially DR and DQ, made assigning TCR associations to individual alleles difficult. Linkage disequilibrium might explain the correlated functional status among segregating V segments, but an unknown experimental factor could not be ruled out. Because HLA typing was missing for some donors at each locus, association tests included only the typed subset. Fewer than 20 rarely observed V segments, including chromosome 9 orphons, were excluded from the earlier analysis of about 600 of the donors because counts were too low. In a later analysis, several top co-occurrence clusters were reported to appear linked to parvovirus B19, influenza, CMV and Epstein-Barr virus. In a later genetic analysis, a missense DCLRE1C variant was associated with V-gene and J-gene trimming of TCR beta chains, and the association was replicated in an independent cohort. Some IMGT-functional V segments, including TRBV6-2 and TRBV6-3, could not be distinguished by the 87-base-pair reads and were therefore excluded. The cohort was sequenced for TCR beta chains only, and without alpha or paired-chain data the features that could be detected were limited. Across donors, most TCR sequences were observed very rarely, whereas some public TCRs were present in many individuals. Compared with equally common non-associated chains, HLA-associated TCR beta chains in a later analysis were more clonally expanded and had lower generation probabilities. The sequencing pipeline was judged likely to have produced a cluster of highly shared sequence variants as a technical artifact. For the cohort, immune exposure information was limited to CMV serostatus.

Libraries came from the immunoSEQ multiplex PCR assay. For the multiplex PCR, a mixture combining 60 forward primers for TCR Vbeta segments and 13 reverse primers for TCR Jbeta segments was used. The CDR3 region of rearranged TCR beta genes was amplified from genomic DNA by a multiplex PCR assay. Amplified TCR beta libraries were sequenced as 87-base-pair reads on the Illumina HiSeq System. The study's processing was this. Across the 670 or so repertoires, a later analysis counted some 81 million unique TCR beta chains, about 10 million of which were shared by at least two donors. Raw reads were error-corrected and collapsed into unique sequences by a nearest-neighbor algorithm in which closely related sequences were merged to remove PCR and sequencing errors. CDR3 sequences were aligned to IMGT reference sequences to assign V, D and J gene segments. Each retained sequence needed at least a six-nucleotide match to both a V gene segment and a J gene segment. Rearrangements were classified as productive when the CDR3 lacked stop codons and remained in frame with V and J, and all other rearrangements were classified as non-productive. CDR3 was defined according to IMGT convention as the region running from the second conserved V-encoded cysteine to the conserved J-encoded phenylalanine. In an earlier analysis of 500 to 650 of the donors, sequences lacking an unambiguous match to a single V gene segment were excluded. An earlier analysis of several hundred of the donors classified V segments as functional when productive rearrangements were above 56.7% and as segregating when the standard deviation between donors was above 5%. A statistical classification framework was developed to diagnose cytomegalovirus status using the catalog of TCR beta chain sequences. In a later analysis, TCR nucleotide sequences were compared against IMGT/GENE-DB human TR gene sequences so that V and J genes could be assigned. A later analysis assigned CDR3 sequences and most-parsimonious VDJ recombination scenarios with the TCRdist pipeline. In a later analysis, each TCR beta chain was defined by its CDR3 amino acid sequence together with its V-gene family, and reads lacking a unique V-gene family were excluded. To address suspected cross-contamination and a sequencing artifact, a later analysis removed a few hundred highly shared, low-generation-probability nucleotide sequences. For each public chain, a later analysis derived a clonal expansion index from normalized ranks of inferred template counts within each repertoire. Generation probabilities in a later analysis came from a VDJ recombination model fitted to out-of-frame rearrangements, and those results were checked against IGoR. A later analysis scored TCR-TCR, TCR-HLA and TCR-CMV co-occurrence with hypergeometric tests, applying a repertoire-size bias correction to TCR pairs. A later analysis estimated false discovery rates by permuting HLA or CMV assignments 20 times. A later analysis grouped co-occurring TCRs with DBSCAN, adding TCRdist sequence similarity when clustering within HLA-allele-positive subsets. For co-occurrence clustering, repertoires with fewer than 30,000 or more than 120,000 public chains were excluded, along with five or six repertoires with anomalous nucleotide sharing. Held by TCRdb, this immuneACCESS table contains in-frame sequences only and omits some clones. Under half of the omission traces to an unresolved V gene where checked; the cause of the rest is unknown. The DNA gave D and trimming, while V, J and clone size come from that table. The sample records 200,000 to 250,000 clones, roughly 80% of which are singletons. Clones ranked in the top ten supply 2.5% to 3% of the sample.

The receptor's source is a man aged 25-40 years in good health and CMV-seronegative. The receptor chain draws on TRBV5-1 and TRBJ2-7, and TRBD1 aligns with 11 junction nucleotides. Material: PBMCs. The DNA is TGCGCCAGCAGCTTGTATCTAAGGGGACAGGGGGTTTACGAGCAGTACTTC. Translated, it reads CASSLYLRGQGVYEQYF.